This T cell receptor beta chain was sequenced during a study of human T cells and chemical hapten exposure. Noted time point: patch test 2, 6 weeks after DPC sensitization. The sample's treatment: therapeutic diphenylcyclopropenone sensitization with weekly scalp DPC. This CDR3 comprises 15 residues. After removal of 2 bases from V and 5 bases from J, the junction contained 6 bases not matched to a gene. CDR1 is MNHEY, CDR2 SMNVEV, per germline (reference sequence). TCRdb ran MiXCR on the RACE reads and lists one entry per CDR3 protein. The data show under 450,000 distinct CDR3 sequences, about 6% seen once.

The origin of this receptor is a woman under 30 with alopecia areata. Some clones in this sample may be carry-over from other donors' samples. The gene calls are TRBV27 and TRBJ1-1; 9 bases are shared with TRBD1. This specimen was whole blood, taken in connection with sensitization to the hapten diphenylcyclopropenone (DPC). This chain's CDR3 is CASSLVQGARTEAFF. CDR3 nucleotide sequence: TGTGCCAGCAGTTTAGTACAGGGGGCGAGAACTGAAGCTTTCTTT.